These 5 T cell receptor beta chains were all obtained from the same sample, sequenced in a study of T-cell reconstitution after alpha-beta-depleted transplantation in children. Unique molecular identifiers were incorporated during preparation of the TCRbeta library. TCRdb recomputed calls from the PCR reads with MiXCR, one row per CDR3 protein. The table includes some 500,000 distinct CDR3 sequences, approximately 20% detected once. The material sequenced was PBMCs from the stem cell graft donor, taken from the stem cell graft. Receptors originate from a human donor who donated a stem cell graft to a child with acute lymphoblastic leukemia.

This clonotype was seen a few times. CDR3 residues: CASSQGPRDRGNTIYF. For the CDR3, the DNA is TGCGCCAGCAGCCAAGGTCCCCGGGACAGGGGAAACACCATATATTTT. V and J are TRBV4-1 and TRBJ1-3; TRBD1 matches 8 bases. This CDR3 has 16 amino acids. Germline V gives CDR1 MGHRA, CDR2 YSYEKL. Losses at the gene ends were 1 base for V and 4 bases for J; bases not matched to a gene: 6.

This chain's CDR3 is CASVPDSYNEQFF. The CDR3 DNA sequence: TGTGCCAGCGTTCCGGATTCCTACAATGAGCAGTTCTTC. The chain is built from TRBV12-3 or TRBV12-4 and TRBJ2-1; D unclear. Between the trimmed V and J ends, which lost 8 bases and 1 base, there was a span of 9 bases. CDR3 length equals 13 residues.

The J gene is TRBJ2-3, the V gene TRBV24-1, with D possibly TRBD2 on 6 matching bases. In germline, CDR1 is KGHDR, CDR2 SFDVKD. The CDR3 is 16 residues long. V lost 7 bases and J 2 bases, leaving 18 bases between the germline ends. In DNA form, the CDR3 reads TGTGCCACCAGCACTTCTAGCGCCCTCTTCACAGATACGCAGTATTTT. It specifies CATSTSSALFTDTQYF.

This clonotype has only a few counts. The CDR3 DNA is TGTGCCAGCAGCACAAGCGGGAGGGCCGGGGAGACCCAGTACTTC. Translating gives CASSTSGRAGETQYF. The chain recombines TRBV9 with TRBJ2-5; 10 nucleotides align to TRBD2. The length of the CDR3 is 15 residues. V lost 4 bases and J lost 5; bases outside the gene matches: 8. Germline lookup yields CDR1 SGDLS and CDR2 YYNGEE.

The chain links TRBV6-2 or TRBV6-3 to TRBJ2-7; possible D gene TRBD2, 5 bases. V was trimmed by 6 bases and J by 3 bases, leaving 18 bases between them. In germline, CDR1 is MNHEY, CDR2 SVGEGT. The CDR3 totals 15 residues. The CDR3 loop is CASSQLRSSGYEQYF. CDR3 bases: TGTGCCAGCAGCCAACTACGATCGAGCGGCTACGAGCAGTACTTC.